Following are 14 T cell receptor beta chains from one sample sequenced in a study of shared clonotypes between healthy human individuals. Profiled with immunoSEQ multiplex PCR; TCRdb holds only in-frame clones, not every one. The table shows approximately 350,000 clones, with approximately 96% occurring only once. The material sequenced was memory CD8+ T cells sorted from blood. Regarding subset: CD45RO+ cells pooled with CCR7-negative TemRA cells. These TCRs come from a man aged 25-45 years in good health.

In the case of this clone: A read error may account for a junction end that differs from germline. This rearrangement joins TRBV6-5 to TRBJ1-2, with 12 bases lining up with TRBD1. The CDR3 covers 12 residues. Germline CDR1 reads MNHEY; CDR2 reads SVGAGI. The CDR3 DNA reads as TGTGCCAGCAGTAAGGGACAGGGGGCCACAGACTTC. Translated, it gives CASSKGQGATDF.

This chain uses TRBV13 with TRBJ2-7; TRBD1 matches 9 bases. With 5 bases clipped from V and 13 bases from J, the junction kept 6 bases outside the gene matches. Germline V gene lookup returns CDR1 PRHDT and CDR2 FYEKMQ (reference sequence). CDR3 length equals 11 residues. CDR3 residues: CASSQGQGIYF. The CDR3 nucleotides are TGTGCCAGCAGCCAAGGACAGGGGATCTACTTC.

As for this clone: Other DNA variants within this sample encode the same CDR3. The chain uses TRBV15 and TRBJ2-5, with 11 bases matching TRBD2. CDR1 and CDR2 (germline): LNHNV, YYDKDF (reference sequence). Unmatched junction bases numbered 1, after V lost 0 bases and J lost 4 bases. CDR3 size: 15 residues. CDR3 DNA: TGTGCCACCAGCAGAGAACTAGCGGGGGTAGAGACCCAGTACTTC. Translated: CATSRELAGVETQYF.

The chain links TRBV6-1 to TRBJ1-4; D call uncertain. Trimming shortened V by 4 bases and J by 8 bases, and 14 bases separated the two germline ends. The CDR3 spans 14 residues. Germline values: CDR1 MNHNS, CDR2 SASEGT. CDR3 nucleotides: TGTGCCAGCAGTGGTCATTGGGCAGCCGAAAAACTGTTTTTT. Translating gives CASSGHWAAEKLFF.

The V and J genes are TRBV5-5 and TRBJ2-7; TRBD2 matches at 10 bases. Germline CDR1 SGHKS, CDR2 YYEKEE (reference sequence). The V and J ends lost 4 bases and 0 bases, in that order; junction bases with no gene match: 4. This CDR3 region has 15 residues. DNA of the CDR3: TGTGCCAGCAGCCGGACTAGCGGTGACTCCTACGAGCAGTACTTC. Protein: CASSRTSGDSYEQYF.

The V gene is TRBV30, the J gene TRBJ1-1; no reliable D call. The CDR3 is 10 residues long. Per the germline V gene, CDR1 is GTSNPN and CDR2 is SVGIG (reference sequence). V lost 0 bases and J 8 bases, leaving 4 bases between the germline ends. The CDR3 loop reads CAWSVREAFF. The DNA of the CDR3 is TGTGCCTGGAGTGTCAGGGAAGCTTTCTTT.

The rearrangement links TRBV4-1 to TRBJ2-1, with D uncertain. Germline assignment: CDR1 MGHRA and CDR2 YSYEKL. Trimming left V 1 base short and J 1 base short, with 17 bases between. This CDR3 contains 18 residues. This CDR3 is CASSQVKGGVPSYNEQFF. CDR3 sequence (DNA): TGCGCCAGCAGCCAAGTTAAAGGTGGGGTACCTTCCTACAATGAGCAGTTCTTC.

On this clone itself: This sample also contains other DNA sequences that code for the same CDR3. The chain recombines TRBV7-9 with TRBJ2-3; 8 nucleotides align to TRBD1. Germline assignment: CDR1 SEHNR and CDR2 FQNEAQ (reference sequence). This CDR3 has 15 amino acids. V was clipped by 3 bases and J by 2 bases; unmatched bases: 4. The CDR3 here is CASSLGDRSTDTQYF. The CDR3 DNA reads TGTGCCAGCAGCTTGGGGGACAGGTCCACAGATACGCAGTATTTT.

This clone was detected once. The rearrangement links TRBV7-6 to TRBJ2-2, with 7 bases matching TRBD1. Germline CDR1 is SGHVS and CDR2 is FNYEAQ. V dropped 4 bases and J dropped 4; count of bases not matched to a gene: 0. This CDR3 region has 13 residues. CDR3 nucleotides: TGTGCCAGCAGCTCAGGGGGCACCGGGGAGCTGTTTTTT. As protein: CASSSGGTGELFF.

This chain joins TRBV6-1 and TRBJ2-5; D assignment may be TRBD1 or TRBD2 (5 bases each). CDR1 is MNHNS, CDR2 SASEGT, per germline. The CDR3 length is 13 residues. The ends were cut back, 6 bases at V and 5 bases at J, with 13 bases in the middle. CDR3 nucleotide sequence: TGTGCCAGCAGCCCCCCAGGGACGGAGACCCAGTACTTC. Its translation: CASSPPGTETQYF.

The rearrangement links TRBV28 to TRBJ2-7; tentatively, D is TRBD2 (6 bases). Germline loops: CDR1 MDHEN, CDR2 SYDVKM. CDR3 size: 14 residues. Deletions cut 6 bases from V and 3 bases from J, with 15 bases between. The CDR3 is CASSRIAARYEQYF. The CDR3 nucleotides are TGTGCCAGCAGCCGGATAGCGGCCCGCTACGAGCAGTACTTC.

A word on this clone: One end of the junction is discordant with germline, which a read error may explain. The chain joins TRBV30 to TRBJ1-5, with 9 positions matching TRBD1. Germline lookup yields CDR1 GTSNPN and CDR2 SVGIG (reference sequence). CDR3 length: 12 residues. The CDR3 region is CAWSYTGTGSYF. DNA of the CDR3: TGTGCCTGGAGTTACACCGGGACAGGGTCATATTTT.

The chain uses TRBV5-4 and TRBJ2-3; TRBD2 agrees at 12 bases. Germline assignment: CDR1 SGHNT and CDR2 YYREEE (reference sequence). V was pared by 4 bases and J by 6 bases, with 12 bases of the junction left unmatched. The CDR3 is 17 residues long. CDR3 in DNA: TGTGCCAGCAGCGGGGGGCTAGCGGGAGGGCCGACGGATACGCAGTATTTT. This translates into CASSGGLAGGPTDTQYF.

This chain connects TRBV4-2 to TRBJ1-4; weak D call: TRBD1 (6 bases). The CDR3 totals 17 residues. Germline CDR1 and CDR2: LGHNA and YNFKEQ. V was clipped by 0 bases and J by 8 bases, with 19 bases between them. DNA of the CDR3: TGTGCCAGCAGCCAAGATAGACCCGTTTTCACAGGGGAAAAACTGTTTTTT. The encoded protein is CASSQDRPVFTGEKLFF.